Following are 19 T cell receptor beta chains from one sample sequenced in a study of cytomegalovirus exposure and HLA in healthy donors (TCRdb year 2017). Libraries were constructed by the immunoSEQ multiplex PCR assay. For the multiplex PCR, a mixture combining 60 forward primers for TCR Vbeta segments and 13 reverse primers for TCR Jbeta segments was used. TCRdb took over this immuneACCESS table, retaining in-frame rearrangements with V and J assigned. Such tables are incomplete; in checked studies, under half of the missing clones stem from an unresolved V gene, and the remainder is unexplained. This sample's table contains 100,000 to 150,000 clones. In total, the top ten clones hold approximately 1.6% of the sample. The sequencing input was PBMCs. The receptors come from a woman aged 40 to 49 in good health and CMV-seropositive.

This chain uses TRBV5-8 with TRBJ1-1; the D is unclear. This CDR3 has 12 amino acids. CDR1 is SGHTS and CDR2 is YDEGEE in the germline V gene. Trimming removed 3 bases from V and 6 bases from J, with 9 bases in between. The CDR3 nucleotides read TGTGCCAGCAGCTGGAGGGTGGCTGAAGCTTTCTTT. Its protein product is CASSWRVAEAFF.

CDR3 protein: CASSWDREIGDTIYF. For the CDR3, the DNA is TGTGCCAGCAGTTGGGACAGGGAGATTGGTGACACCATATATTTT. The chain employs TRBV6-6 and TRBJ1-3; the match to TRBD1 covers 9 bases. Germline loops: CDR1 MNHNY, CDR2 SVGAGI (reference sequence). V lost 4 bases to trimming and J lost 8 bases; unmatched junction nucleotides: 9. CDR3 size: 15 residues.

The chain is built from TRBV19 and TRBJ2-7; 7 nucleotides match TRBD1. This CDR3 spans 15 amino acids. Looked up from germline, CDR1 is LNHDA and CDR2 is SQIVND (reference sequence). V was clipped by 5 bases and J by 3 bases; unmatched bases: 10. This CDR3 reads CASSSIGDRDYEQYF. Here the CDR3 DNA reads TGTGCCAGTAGTTCTATTGGGGACAGAGACTACGAGCAGTACTTC.

The chain joins TRBV19 to TRBJ2-3; 11 bases map to TRBD2. V shed 5 bases, J shed 1 base, and the junction held 2 bases outside the gene matches. Germline CDR1 reads LNHDA; CDR2 reads SQIVND (reference sequence). The CDR3 consists of 15 residues. CDR3 sequence (DNA): TGTGCCAGTAGTGAGACTAGCGGGGGCACAGATACGCAGTATTTT. Protein product: CASSETSGGTDTQYF.

The chain joins TRBV20-1 to TRBJ2-1, with D uncertain. The CDR3 consists of 11 residues. Per the germline V gene, CDR1 is DFQATT and CDR2 is SNEGSKA (reference sequence). The germline V and J ends were trimmed by 6 bases and 12 bases, with 15 bases remaining between them. This CDR3 reads CSARNPPRQFF. The CDR3 nucleotides are TGCAGTGCCAGAAATCCCCCTAGGCAGTTCTTC.

The rearrangement uses TRBV18 and TRBJ1-2, with a possible D match to TRBD1 (5 bases). The CDR3 length is 18 residues. Germline V gives CDR1 KGHSH, CDR2 LQKENI. The V end lost 0 bases, the J end lost 5 bases, and 22 bases lay between the germline ends. Here the CDR3 DNA reads TGTGCCAGCTCACCACCTACTACGAAACGAGGGACTCCGTATGGCTACACCTTC. Encoded protein: CASSPPTTKRGTPYGYTF.

The rearrangement links TRBV28 to TRBJ1-5; the D is unclear. The length of the CDR3 is 13 residues. Trimming shortened V by 5 bases and J by 0 bases, and 5 bases separated the two germline ends. Per the germline V gene, CDR1 is MDHEN and CDR2 is SYDVKM. The DNA of the CDR3 is TGTGCCAGCAGTCGGTATAGCAATCAGCCCCAGCATTTT. This sequence encodes CASSRYSNQPQHF.

The V and J genes are TRBV6-1 and TRBJ1-2, with no clear D. CDR3 length equals 15 residues. Germline loops: CDR1 MNHNS, CDR2 SASEGT. V was cut by 3 bases and J by 4 bases, with 15 bases left in between. CDR3 sequence (DNA): TGTGCCAGCAGTGACTGGCAGGCTTTTACCTATGGCTACACCTTC. It specifies CASSDWQAFTYGYTF.

The chain is built from TRBV9 and TRBJ1-4; the D gene is possibly TRBD1 (6 bases). V was trimmed by 0 bases and J by 4 bases, leaving 7 bases between them. Germline values: CDR1 SGDLS, CDR2 YYNGEE. The CDR3 is 14 residues long. CDR3 sequence reads: CASSVEGVNEKLFF. Written as DNA, the CDR3 is TGTGCCAGCAGCGTAGAGGGGGTTAATGAAAAACTGTTTTTT.

The chain employs TRBV19 and TRBJ1-5; 7 nucleotides line up with TRBD1. This CDR3 region has 15 residues. The V and J ends lost 6 bases and 5 bases, in that order; junction bases with no gene match: 10. Germline assignment: CDR1 LNHDA and CDR2 SQIVND (reference sequence). The CDR3 region is CASRWDSLSDQPQHF. DNA of the CDR3: TGTGCCAGTAGGTGGGACAGCTTAAGCGATCAGCCCCAGCATTTT.

The chain is built from TRBV7-9 and TRBJ1-1; D remains unclear. Trimming cost V 7 bases and J 1 base, with 7 bases left between them. From germline, CDR1 is SEHNR and CDR2 FQNEAQ (reference sequence). The CDR3 is made up of 12 amino acids. CDR3 region: CASTVRNTEAFF. In DNA form, the CDR3 reads TGTGCCAGCACCGTTCGGAACACTGAAGCTTTCTTT.

The CDR3 sequence: CASSPSAGVTDTQYF. CDR3 nucleotide sequence: TGTGCCAGCTCACCATCAGCGGGAGTTACAGATACGCAGTATTTT. The genes are TRBV18 and TRBJ2-3; 8 bases map to TRBD2. Germline-derived CDR1 and CDR2 are KGHSH and LQKENI. The V segment lost 2 bases and the J segment 3 bases; nucleotides outside the gene matches: 4. The length of the CDR3 is 15 residues. The complete variable domain, with remaining parts taken from reference TRBV18 and TRBJ2-3, reads NAGVMQNPRHLVRRRGQEARLRCSPMKGHSHVYWYRQLPEEGLKFMVYLQKENIIDESGMPKERFSAEFPKEGPSILRIQQVVRGDSAAYFCASSPSAGVTDTQYFGPGTRLTVL.

This chain links TRBV28 with TRBJ1-2; D unresolved. This CDR3 is built from 13 residues. Trimming cost V 1 base and J 4 bases, with 7 bases left between them. Germline CDR1 and CDR2: MDHEN and SYDVKM. CDR3: CASSLFSGYGYTF. The CDR3 DNA follows: TGTGCCAGCAGTTTATTTTCGGGCTATGGCTACACCTTC.

This sequence joins TRBV7-9 and TRBJ2-1; 9 nucleotides match TRBD1. CDR3 length equals 15 residues. V lost 6 bases and J lost 4; bases outside the gene matches: 7. Germline CDR1 SEHNR, CDR2 FQNEAQ (reference sequence). The CDR3 DNA is TGTGCCAGCAGGTCCGGGACAGGGCTTTACAATGAGCAGTTCTTC. Protein: CASRSGTGLYNEQFF.

The chain employs TRBV2 and TRBJ1-1; D is uncertain. V was cut by 4 bases and J by 4 bases, with 10 bases left in between. Germline V gene lookup returns CDR1 SNHLY and CDR2 FYNNEI. This CDR3 comprises 13 residues. CDR3 in DNA: TGTGCCAGCAGTGTGTCGGGTTTCACTGAAGCTTTCTTT. This translates into CASSVSGFTEAFF.

This chain joins TRBV7-3 and TRBJ2-3; 7 nucleotides line up with TRBD2. Germline assignment: CDR1 SGHTA and CDR2 FQGTGA. The CDR3 spans 15 residues. Trimming removed 4 bases from V and 0 bases from J; junction bases left unmatched: 4. The CDR3 nucleotides are TGTGCCAGCAGCTCGAGCGGGGCCAGCACAGATACGCAGTATTTT. This encodes CASSSSGASTDTQYF. Drawing the rest from reference TRBV7-3 and TRBJ2-3, the complete variable domain is GAGVSQTPSNKVTEKGKYVELRCDPISGHTALYWYRQSLGQGPEFLIYFQGTGAADDSGLPNDRFFAVRPEGSVSTLKIQRTERGDSAVYLCASSSSGASTDTQYFGPGTRLTVL.

The chain joins TRBV6-1 to TRBJ2-3; the D gene is possibly TRBD1 (6 bases). This CDR3 is built from 16 residues. From germline, CDR1 is MNHNS and CDR2 SASEGT. V was clipped by 4 bases and J by 4 bases, with 18 bases between them. CDR3 in DNA: TGTGCCAGCAGTGTGATCCGGGACAAATCATCAGATACGCAGTATTTT. Encoded protein: CASSVIRDKSSDTQYF.

The chain uses TRBV6-5 and TRBJ2-7; D gene unclear. Trimming removed 1 base from V and 3 bases from J, with 10 bases in between. Germline V gives CDR1 MNHEY, CDR2 SVGAGI. This CDR3 has 14 residues. CDR3 in DNA: TGTGCCAGCAGTTACTTGGCATCGGGCTACGAGCAGTACTTC. Protein: CASSYLASGYEQYF.

This rearrangement joins TRBV6-5 to TRBJ2-1; 10 nucleotides line up with TRBD2. CDR1 is MNHEY, CDR2 SVGAGI, per germline. The CDR3 has 15 amino acids. The junction had 5 bases not matched to a gene; V was cut back by 5 bases and J by 4 bases. The CDR3 DNA sequence: TGTGCCAGCAGTCCCGGGACTAGCGAGTACAATGAGCAGTTCTTC. Translated, it gives CASSPGTSEYNEQFF.